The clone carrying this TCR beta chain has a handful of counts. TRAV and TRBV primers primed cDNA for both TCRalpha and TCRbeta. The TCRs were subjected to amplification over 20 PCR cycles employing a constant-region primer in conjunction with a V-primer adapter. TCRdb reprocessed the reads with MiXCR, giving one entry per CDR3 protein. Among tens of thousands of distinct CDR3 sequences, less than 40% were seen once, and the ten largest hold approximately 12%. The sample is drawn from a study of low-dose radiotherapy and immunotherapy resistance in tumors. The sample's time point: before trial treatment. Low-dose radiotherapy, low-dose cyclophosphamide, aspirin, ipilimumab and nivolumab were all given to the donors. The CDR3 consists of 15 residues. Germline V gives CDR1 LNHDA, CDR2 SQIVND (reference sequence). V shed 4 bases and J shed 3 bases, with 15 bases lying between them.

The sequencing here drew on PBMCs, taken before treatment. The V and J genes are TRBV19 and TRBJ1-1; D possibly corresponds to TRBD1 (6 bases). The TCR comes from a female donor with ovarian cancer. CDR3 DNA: TGTGCCAGTAGTAATCAACAGGGCTGGGACACTGAAGCTTTCTTT. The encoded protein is CASSNQQGWDTEAFF.